This T cell receptor (beta chain) was found in a study of control samples from healthy donors and cancer patients. Profiling relied on immunoSEQ multiplex PCR, and the TCRdb table lists in-frame clones only, not all of them. This table has tens of thousands of clones, 79% appearing once. Sequenced material: PBMCs. The TCR was taken from a man between 60 and 70 years old with head and neck cancer.

The CDR3: CATSDTDRGAPDTQYF. CDR3 DNA sequence: TGTGCCACCAGTGATACCGACAGGGGGGCCCCAGATACGCAGTATTTT. V is TRBV24-1 and J is TRBJ2-3; 9 bases match TRBD1. V was clipped by 3 bases and J by 4 bases; unmatched bases: 7. The germline V gene has CDR1 KGHDR and CDR2 SFDVKD. This CDR3 is 16 amino acids long.